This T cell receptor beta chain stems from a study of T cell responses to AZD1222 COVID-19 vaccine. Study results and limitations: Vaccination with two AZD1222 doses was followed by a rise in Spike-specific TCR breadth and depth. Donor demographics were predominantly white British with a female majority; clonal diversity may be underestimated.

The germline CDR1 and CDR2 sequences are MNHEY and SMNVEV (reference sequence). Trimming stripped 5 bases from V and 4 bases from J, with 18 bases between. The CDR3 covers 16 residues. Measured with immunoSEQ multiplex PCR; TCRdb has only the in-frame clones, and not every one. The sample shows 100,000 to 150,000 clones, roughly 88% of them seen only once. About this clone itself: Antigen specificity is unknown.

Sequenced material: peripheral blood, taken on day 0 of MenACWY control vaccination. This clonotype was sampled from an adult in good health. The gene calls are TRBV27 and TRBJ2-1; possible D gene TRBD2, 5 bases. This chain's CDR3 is CASSTLEGPMYNEQFF. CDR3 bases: TGTGCCAGCAGTACACTTGAGGGCCCAATGTACAATGAGCAGTTCTTC.